The 18 T cell receptor beta chains presented below share a single source sample, sequenced in a study of technical replicates of blood from several donors. Sequencing used immunoSEQ multiplex PCR; TCRdb keeps in-frame clones, though not all of them. The table shows about 100,000 clones, with about 95% occurring only once. Material: T cells isolated from PBMCs. The receptors were sampled from a human donor in good health.

V and J are TRBV11-2 and TRBJ2-4, with a possible D match to TRBD1 (6 bases). Germline values: CDR1 SGHAT, CDR2 FQNNGV. Between the trimmed V and J ends, which lost 5 bases and 13 bases, there was a span of 18 bases. There are 13 residues in the CDR3. CDR3 nucleotides: TGTGCCAGCAGCGGAGGATACAGGGAACCCCAGTACTTC. Translating gives CASSGGYREPQYF.

This clone was counted once. The CDR3 loop is CASSPPRGSTDTQYF. CDR3 sequence (DNA): TGTGCCAGCTCACCACCGCGCGGGAGCACAGATACGCAGTATTTT. The V gene is TRBV18, the J gene TRBJ2-3; possible D gene TRBD2, 5 bases. Trimming left V 0 bases short and J 0 bases short, with 7 bases between. The CDR3 sequence is 15 residues long. Germline lookup yields CDR1 KGHSH and CDR2 LQKENI. Variable domain in full (rest from reference TRBV18 and TRBJ2-3): NAGVMQNPRHLVRRRGQEARLRCSPMKGHSHVYWYRQLPEEGLKFMVYLQKENIIDESGMPKERFSAEFPKEGPSILRIQQVVRGDSAAYFCASSPPRGSTDTQYFGPGTRLTVL.

CDR3 sequence reads: CASSENRDTEAFF. In DNA, the CDR3 is TGCGCCAGCAGTGAGAACAGAGACACTGAAGCTTTCTTT. The genes are TRBV10-1 and TRBJ1-1; D is undetermined. Trimming removed 2 bases at V and 3 bases at J, with 7 bases between. The CDR3 spans 13 residues. CDR1 WNHNN and CDR2 SYGVQD come from the germline V gene (reference sequence).

The chain joins TRBV6-1 to TRBJ1-1; D may be TRBD1 (6 bases). From germline, CDR1 is MNHNS and CDR2 SASEGT. Trimming left V 5 bases short and J 4 bases short, with 14 bases between. CDR3 size: 14 residues. CDR3: CASSPNRVSTEAFF. The CDR3 coding sequence is TGTGCCAGCAGTCCAAACAGGGTAAGCACTGAAGCTTTCTTT.

DNA for the CDR3: TGTGCCAGCAGCTTTTTAGTGGGGGAGCTGTTTTTT. It codes for CASSFLVGELFF. The chain joins TRBV7-9 to TRBJ2-2; unclear D gene. Germline CDR1 and CDR2: SEHNR and FQNEAQ (reference sequence). Between the trimmed V and J ends, which lost 3 bases and 8 bases, there was a span of 7 bases. The CDR3 has 12 amino acids.

The rearrangement links TRBV30 to TRBJ2-7; possible D gene TRBD2, 6 bases. The CDR3 runs 11 residues. Germline CDR1 is GTSNPN and CDR2 is SVGIG (reference sequence). V shed 5 bases and J shed 3 bases, with 8 bases lying between them. CDR3 amino acids: CAWGEVYEQYF. For the CDR3, the DNA is TGTGCCTGGGGGGAGGTCTACGAGCAGTACTTC.

The rearrangement uses TRBV7-2 and TRBJ1-3; D unclear. Trimming stripped 5 bases from V and 2 bases from J, with 22 bases between. Germline V gene lookup returns CDR1 SGHTA and CDR2 FQGNSA. The CDR3 runs 18 residues. CDR3 residues: CASSPSGRPTEAGNTIYF. The CDR3 DNA is TGTGCCAGCAGCCCAAGCGGGAGGCCCACCGAAGCTGGAAACACCATATATTTT.

The V gene is TRBV7-3, the J gene TRBJ2-5, with 9 bases matching TRBD1. CDR3 length: 14 residues. Germline V gene data show CDR1 as SGHTA and CDR2 as FQGTGA. Losses at the gene ends were 2 bases for V and 4 bases for J; bases not matched to a gene: 2. CDR3 coding DNA: TGTGCCAGCAGCTTAGGGGGACAGGGAGAGACCCAGTACTTC. Its protein product is CASSLGGQGETQYF.

The gene calls are TRBV10-3 and TRBJ1-1; D is perhaps TRBD1 (6 bases). The CDR3 is made up of 14 amino acids. V lost 7 bases and J lost 2, with 14 bases in between. Germline V gives CDR1 ENHRY, CDR2 SYGVKD. In DNA, the CDR3 is TGTGCCATCACCTGGACAGCCGAAAACACTGAAGCTTTCTTT. Residues: CAITWTAENTEAFF.

V and J are TRBV28 and TRBJ2-1, with 14 bases aligning to TRBD2. Germline CDR1 reads MDHEN; CDR2 reads SYDVKM. V dropped 8 bases and J dropped 6; count of bases not matched to a gene: 9. CDR3 length: 16 amino acids. The CDR3: CASLGTSGSRSNEQFF. CDR3 coding DNA: TGTGCCAGCCTTGGGACTAGCGGGAGCCGAAGCAATGAGCAGTTCTTC.

The rearrangement links TRBV6-5 to TRBJ2-3; D possibly corresponds to TRBD2 (5 bases). This CDR3 is 13 amino acids long. Germline V gene sequence: CDR1 MNHEY, CDR2 SVGAGI. The V end was cut by 4 bases, the J end by 5 bases, with 10 bases between. The CDR3, as DNA: TGTGCCAGCAGTTTCGGACGGGAAGATACGCAGTATTTT. This codes for CASSFGREDTQYF.

The rearrangement joins TRBV10-1 to TRBJ1-1; TRBD1 is a possible D gene (6 bases). Trimming took off 3 bases at V and 3 bases at J, with 11 bases between the two ends. Germline CDR1 WNHNN, CDR2 SYGVQD (reference sequence). The CDR3 loop spans 14 amino acids. CDR3 sequence reads: CASSESGGYTEAFF. CDR3 nucleotide sequence: TGCGCCAGCAGTGAATCGGGGGGCTACACTGAAGCTTTCTTT.

V and J are TRBV6-1 and TRBJ1-4, with D possibly matching TRBD1 (5 bases). This CDR3 comprises 15 residues. V lost 2 bases, J lost 4 bases, and 11 bases lay in between. Germline V gives CDR1 MNHNS, CDR2 SASEGT. CDR3 residues: CASSEWGVINEKLFF. The CDR3 DNA is TGTGCCAGCAGTGAATGGGGCGTCATTAATGAAAAACTGTTTTTT.

The genes are TRBV30 and TRBJ2-7; 13 positions match TRBD2. After removal of 8 bases from V and 6 bases from J, the junction contained 7 bases not matched to a gene. The V gene's germline CDR1 is GTSNPN and CDR2 SVGIG (reference sequence). This CDR3 comprises 13 residues. The CDR3 nucleotides read TGTGCCGGACGGACTAGCGGGAGAGGCGAGCAGTACTTC. Amino acid sequence: CAGRTSGRGEQYF.

The rearrangement joins TRBV29-1 to TRBJ2-3, with 7 bases that match TRBD1. V lost 0 bases and J lost 4; bases outside the gene matches: 1. CDR1 is SQVTM and CDR2 is ANQGSEA in the germline V gene. The CDR3 is 13 amino acids. The CDR3 coding sequence is TGCAGCGTTGAAGAAACAGGGGCAGATACGCAGTATTTT. Its translation is CSVEETGADTQYF.

This clone was counted once. The chain employs TRBV29-1 and TRBJ2-7, with TRBD2 identical over 13 bases. The CDR3 runs 13 residues. The V and J ends lost 6 bases and 5 bases, in that order; junction bases with no gene match: 4. CDR1 SQVTM and CDR2 ANQGSEA come from the germline V gene. CDR3 region: CSVLAGGPDEQYF. Written as DNA, the CDR3 is TGCAGCGTACTAGCGGGAGGGCCCGACGAGCAGTACTTC.

V is TRBV6-6 and J is TRBJ2-7; TRBD1 matches 10 bases. The V gene end was trimmed by 6 bases and the J gene end by 4 bases; junction bases not matched to a gene: 6. Per germline, CDR1 MNHNY and CDR2 SVGAGI (reference sequence). CDR3 size: 14 residues. This CDR3 is CASSPGQGRYEQYF. CDR3 nucleotide sequence: TGTGCCAGCAGCCCGGGACAGGGGAGGTACGAGCAGTACTTC.

This clone was observed once. The chain employs TRBV4-1 and TRBJ2-7; 8 bases line up with TRBD1. The germline gives CDR1 MGHRA, CDR2 YSYEKL. The CDR3 is 14 residues long. With V trimmed by 1 base and J by 5 bases, 4 bases remained unmatched. The CDR3 DNA follows: TGCGCCAGCAGCCAAGTGGACAGGGACGACGAGCAGTACTTC. Translation gives CASSQVDRDDEQYF.